This T cell receptor (beta chain) was sequenced for a study of beta chain features in type 1 diabetes. This clone was detected a few times. V gave up 3 bases and J gave up 2 bases; unmatched junction bases: 4. The germline gives CDR1 SGHDT, CDR2 YYEEEE. The CDR3 has 14 amino acids. Expressed TCRB transcripts were sequenced, since all the RNA that had been isolated was reverse transcribed. The study sequenced naive, central memory and regulatory T cell samples to an average of roughly 3.4 million reads. The repertoire was sequenced with immunoSEQ multiplex PCR; TCRdb's copy has only in-frame clones and lacks some. The sample includes under 450,000 clones, approximately 16% of them seen just once. Sorting with CD45RO/CCR7/CD25/CD127/CD95/CD27 yielded naive, central memory, regulatory and stem-like memory CD4+ cells. Purity of each sorted population was above 95%.

The sequence was obtained from a young woman in good health. The sequencing input was naive CD4+ T cells from blood. The chain joins TRBV5-6 to TRBJ1-2; TRBD1 matches at 7 bases. The CDR3 DNA reads as TGTGCCAGCAGCTCCGCGGGACAGAACTATGGCTACACCTTC. It translates to CASSSAGQNYGYTF.